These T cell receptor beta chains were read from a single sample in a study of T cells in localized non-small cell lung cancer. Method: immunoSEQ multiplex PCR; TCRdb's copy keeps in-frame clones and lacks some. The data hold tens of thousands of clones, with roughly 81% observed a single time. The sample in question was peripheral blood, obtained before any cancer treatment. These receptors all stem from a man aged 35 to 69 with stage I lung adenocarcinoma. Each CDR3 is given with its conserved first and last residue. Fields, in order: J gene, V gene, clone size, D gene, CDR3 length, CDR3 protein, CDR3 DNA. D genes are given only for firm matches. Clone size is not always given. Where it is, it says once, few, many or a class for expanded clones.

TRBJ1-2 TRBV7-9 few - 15 CASSSGQPGDHGYTF TGTGCCAGCAGCTCCGGACAGCCGGGAGACCATGGCTACACCTTC
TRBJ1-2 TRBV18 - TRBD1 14 CASSQPGQTDGYTF TGTGCCAGCTCCCAACCGGGACAGACGGATGGCTACACCTTC
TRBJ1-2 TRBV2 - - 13 CASSEMGQDGYTF TGTGCCAGCAGTGAAATGGGGCAAGACGGCTACACCTTC
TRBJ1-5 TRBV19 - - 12 CASNERVGPQHF TGTGCCAGTAACGAGAGGGTAGGGCCCCAGCATTTT
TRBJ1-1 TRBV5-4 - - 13 CASSLPTNTEAFF TGTGCCAGCAGCTTGCCAACTAACACTGAAGCTTTCTTT
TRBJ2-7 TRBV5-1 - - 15 CASSLAAGNPYEQYF TGCGCCAGCAGCTTGGCCGCAGGGAACCCCTACGAGCAGTACTTC
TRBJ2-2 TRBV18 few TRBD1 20 CASSSLPYLRQGKGTGELFF TGTGCCAGCTCATCGTTACCATACCTCAGACAGGGGAAGGGCACCGGGGAGCTGTTTTTT
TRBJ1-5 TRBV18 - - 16 CASSPDNGVSNQPQHF TGTGCCAGCTCACCCGACAATGGTGTTAGCAATCAGCCCCAGCATTTT
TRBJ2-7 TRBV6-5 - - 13 CASKTGILYEQYF TGTGCCAGCAAAACCGGGATTCTCTACGAGCAGTACTTC
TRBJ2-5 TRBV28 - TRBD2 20 CASSLLEGRGTSGVFETQYF TGTGCCAGCAGTTTATTGGAGGGAAGGGGGACTAGCGGGGTCTTCGAGACCCAGTACTTC
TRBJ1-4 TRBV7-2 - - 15 CASSLVRTVNEKLFF TGTGCCAGCAGCTTAGTGAGGACAGTCAATGAAAAACTGTTTTTT
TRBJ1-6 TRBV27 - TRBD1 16 CASSLSPGGYNSPLHF TGTGCCAGCAGTTTATCGCCAGGGGGCTATAATTCACCCCTCCACTTT
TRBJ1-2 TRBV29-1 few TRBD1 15 CSVLATMTGNYGYTF TGCAGCGTTCTTGCCACTATGACAGGGAACTATGGCTACACCTTC
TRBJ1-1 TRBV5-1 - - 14 CASSFGGTNTEAFF TGCGCCAGCAGCTTTGGGGGTACGAACACTGAAGCTTTCTTT
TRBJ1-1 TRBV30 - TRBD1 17 CAWSRNWGDSMNTEAFF TGTGCCTGGAGTCGTAATTGGGGGGACAGCATGAACACTGAAGCTTTCTTT
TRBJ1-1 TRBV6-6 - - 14 CASSSNPVRTDAFF TGTGCCAGCAGTTCCAATCCCGTGAGGACAGATGCTTTCTTT
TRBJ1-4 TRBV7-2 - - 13 CASSGQPNEKLFF TGTGCCAGCTCGGGACAACCTAATGAAAAACTGTTTTTT
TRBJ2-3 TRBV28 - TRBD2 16 CASSLRLLAGADTQYF TGTGCCAGCAGTTTACGGTTACTAGCGGGGGCAGATACGCAGTATTTT
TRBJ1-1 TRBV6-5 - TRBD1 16 CASSYSSGQGAFGAFF TGTGCCAGCAGCTACTCGTCGGGACAGGGGGCATTTGGAGCTTTCTTT
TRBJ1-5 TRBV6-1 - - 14 CASSGAYVNQPQHF TGTGCCAGCAGTGGAGCTTACGTCAATCAGCCCCAGCATTTT
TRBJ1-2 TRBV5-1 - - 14 CASSQQGFSEGYTF TGCGCCAGCAGCCAACAGGGATTTTCAGAAGGCTACACCTTC
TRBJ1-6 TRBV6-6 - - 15 CASSSGGQYNSPLHF TGTGCCAGCAGTTCCGGAGGCCAGTATAATTCACCCCTCCACTTT
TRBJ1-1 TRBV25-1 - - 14 CASSARVEDTEAFF TGTGCCAGCAGTGCCCGGGTAGAAGACACTGAAGCTTTCTTT
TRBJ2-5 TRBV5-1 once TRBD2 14 CASRLWTSEETQYF TGCGCCAGCAGGCTCTGGACTAGCGAAGAGACCCAGTACTTC
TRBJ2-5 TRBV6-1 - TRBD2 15 CASNRLAGAQGTQYF TGTGCCAGCAACAGATTAGCGGGGGCCCAGGGGACCCAGTACTTC
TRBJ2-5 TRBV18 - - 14 CASSRDLGQETQYF TGTGCCAGCTCACGCGACCTGGGGCAGGAGACCCAGTACTTC
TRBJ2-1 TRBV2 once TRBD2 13 CASERGDYNEQFF TGTGCCAGTGAGCGGGGGGACTACAATGAGCAGTTCTTC
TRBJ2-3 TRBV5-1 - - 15 CASQVPEGYTDTQYF TGCGCCAGCCAGGTCCCTGAGGGGTACACAGATACGCAGTATTTT
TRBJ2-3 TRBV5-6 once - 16 CASSRSLNRDTDTQYF TGTGCCAGCAGCCGGAGTTTGAATAGGGACACAGATACGCAGTATTTT
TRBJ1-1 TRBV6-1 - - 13 CASSLEGGTEAFF TGTGCCAGCAGCCTAGAAGGGGGTACTGAAGCTTTCTTT
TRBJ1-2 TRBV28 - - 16 CASRGPGQFRDYGYTF TGTGCCAGCAGGGGGCCGGGACAATTTAGGGACTATGGCTACACCTTC
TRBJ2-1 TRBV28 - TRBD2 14 CASTRTSSYNEQFF TGTGCCAGCACTCGGACTAGTTCCTACAATGAGCAGTTCTTC
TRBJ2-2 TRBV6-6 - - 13 CASRLQGGGELFF TGTGCCAGCAGACTACAGGGTGGCGGGGAGCTGTTTTTT
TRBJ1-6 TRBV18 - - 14 CASSASSYNSPLHF TGTGCCAGCTCAGCCAGCTCCTATAATTCACCCCTCCACTTT
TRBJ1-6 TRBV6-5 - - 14 CASRPGTVNSPLHF TGTGCCAGCAGACCAGGGACGGTCAATTCACCCCTCCACTTT
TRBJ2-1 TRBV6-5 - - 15 CASAPRGSSYNEQFF TGTGCCAGCGCCCCACGGGGGAGCTCCTACAATGAGCAGTTCTTC
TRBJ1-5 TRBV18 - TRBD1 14 CASSPDRGGQPQHF TGTGCCAGCTCTCCGGACAGGGGAGGTCAGCCCCAGCATTTT
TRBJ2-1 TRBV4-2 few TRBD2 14 CASSLAGVHNEQFF TGTGCCAGCAGTTTAGCGGGAGTACACAATGAGCAGTTCTTC
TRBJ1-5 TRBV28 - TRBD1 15 CASTPFGQGRQPQHF TGTGCCAGCACCCCCTTTGGACAGGGGAGACAGCCCCAGCATTTT
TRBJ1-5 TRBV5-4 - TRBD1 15 CASSIGDRGNQPQHF TGTGCCAGCAGCATTGGGGACAGGGGCAATCAGCCCCAGCATTTT